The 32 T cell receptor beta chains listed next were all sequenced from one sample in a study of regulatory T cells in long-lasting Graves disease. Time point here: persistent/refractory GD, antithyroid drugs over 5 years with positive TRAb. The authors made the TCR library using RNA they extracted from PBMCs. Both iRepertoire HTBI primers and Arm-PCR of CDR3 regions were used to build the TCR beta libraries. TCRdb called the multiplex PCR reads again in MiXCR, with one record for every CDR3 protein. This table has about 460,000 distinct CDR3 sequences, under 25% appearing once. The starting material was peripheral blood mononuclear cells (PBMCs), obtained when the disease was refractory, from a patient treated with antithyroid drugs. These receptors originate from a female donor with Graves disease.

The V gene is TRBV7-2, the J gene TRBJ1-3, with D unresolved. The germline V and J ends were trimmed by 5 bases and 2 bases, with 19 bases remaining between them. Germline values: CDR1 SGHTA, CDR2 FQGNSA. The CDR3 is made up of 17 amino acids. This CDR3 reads CASSNRAGRLTGNTIYF. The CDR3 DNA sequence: TGTGCCAGCAGCAATAGGGCGGGCAGGCTTACTGGAAACACCATATATTTT.

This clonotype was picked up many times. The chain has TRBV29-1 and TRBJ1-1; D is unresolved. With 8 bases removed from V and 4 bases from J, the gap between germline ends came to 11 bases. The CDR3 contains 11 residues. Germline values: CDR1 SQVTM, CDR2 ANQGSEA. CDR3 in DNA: TGCAGCATGACCGCGGTCACTGAAGCTTTCTTT. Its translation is CSMTAVTEAFF.

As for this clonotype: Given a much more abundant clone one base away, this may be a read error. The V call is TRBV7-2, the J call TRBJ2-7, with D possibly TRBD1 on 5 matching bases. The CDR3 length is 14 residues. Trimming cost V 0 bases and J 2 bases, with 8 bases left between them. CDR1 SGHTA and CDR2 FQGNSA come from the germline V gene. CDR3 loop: CASSLAVRAYEQYF. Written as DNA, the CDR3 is TGTGCCAGCAGCTTAGCGGTCAGGGCCTACGAGCAGTACTTC.

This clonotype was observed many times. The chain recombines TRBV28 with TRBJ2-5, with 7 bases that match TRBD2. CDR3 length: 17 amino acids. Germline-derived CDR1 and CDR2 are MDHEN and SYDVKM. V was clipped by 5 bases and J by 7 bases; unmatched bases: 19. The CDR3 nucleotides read TGTGCCAGCAGTGCCGGGGGGACGGGGCTCCCACATTGGACCCAGTACTTC. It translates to CASSAGGTGLPHWTQYF. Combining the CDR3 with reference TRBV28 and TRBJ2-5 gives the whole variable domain DVKVTQSSRYLVKRTGEKVFLECVQDMDHENMFWYRQDPGLGLRLIYFSYDVKMKEKGDIPEGYSVSREKKERFSLILESASTNQTSMYLCASSAGGTGLPHWTQYFGPGTRLLVL.

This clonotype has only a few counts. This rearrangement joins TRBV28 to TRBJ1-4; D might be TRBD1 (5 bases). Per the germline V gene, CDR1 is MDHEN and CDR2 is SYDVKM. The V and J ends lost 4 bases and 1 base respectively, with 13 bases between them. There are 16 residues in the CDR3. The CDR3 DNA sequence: TGTGCCAGCAGTTCAGGGATGGGGGGAACTAATGAAAAACTGTTTTTT. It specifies CASSSGMGGTNEKLFF. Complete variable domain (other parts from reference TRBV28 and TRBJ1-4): DVKVTQSSRYLVKRTGEKVFLECVQDMDHENMFWYRQDPGLGLRLIYFSYDVKMKEKGDIPEGYSVSREKKERFSLILESASTNQTSMYLCASSSGMGGTNEKLFFGSGTQLSVL.

CDR3 loop: CASSKIAGGIYEQYF. CDR3 in DNA: TGTGCCAGTAGCAAAATAGCGGGGGGGATTTACGAGCAGTACTTC. V usage is TRBV7-9 and J usage is TRBJ2-7, with 11 bases matching TRBD2. The CDR3 extends over 15 amino acids. CDR1 SEHNR and CDR2 FQNEAQ come from the germline V gene (reference sequence). The V gene end was trimmed by 9 bases and the J gene end by 4 bases; junction bases not matched to a gene: 11.

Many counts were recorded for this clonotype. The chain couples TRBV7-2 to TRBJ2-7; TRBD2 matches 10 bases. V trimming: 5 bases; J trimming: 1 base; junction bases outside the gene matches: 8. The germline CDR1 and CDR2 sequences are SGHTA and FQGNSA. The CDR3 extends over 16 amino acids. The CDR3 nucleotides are TGTGCCAGCAGCCCTGCTAGCGGGAGTACTTCCTACGAGCAGTACTTC. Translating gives CASSPASGSTSYEQYF. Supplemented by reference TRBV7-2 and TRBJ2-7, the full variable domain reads GAGVSQSPSNKVTEKGKDVELRCDPISGHTALYWYRQSLGQGLEFLIYFQGNSAPDKSGLPSDRFSAERTGGSVSTLTIQRTQQEDSAVYLCASSPASGSTSYEQYFGPGTRLTVT.

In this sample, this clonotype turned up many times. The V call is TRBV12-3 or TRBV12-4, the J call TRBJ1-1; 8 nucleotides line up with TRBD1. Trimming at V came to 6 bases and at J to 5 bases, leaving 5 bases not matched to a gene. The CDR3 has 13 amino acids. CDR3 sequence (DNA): TGTGCCAGCAGCTCTCAGGGGGCAACTGAAGCTTTCTTT. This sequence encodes CASSSQGATEAFF.

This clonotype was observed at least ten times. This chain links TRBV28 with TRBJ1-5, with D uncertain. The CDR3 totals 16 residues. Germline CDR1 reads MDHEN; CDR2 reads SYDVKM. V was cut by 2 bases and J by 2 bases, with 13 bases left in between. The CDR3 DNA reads TGTGCCAGCAGTTTAGGGGTTCCTGGGGGCAATCAGCCCCAGCATTTT. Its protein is CASSLGVPGGNQPQHF.

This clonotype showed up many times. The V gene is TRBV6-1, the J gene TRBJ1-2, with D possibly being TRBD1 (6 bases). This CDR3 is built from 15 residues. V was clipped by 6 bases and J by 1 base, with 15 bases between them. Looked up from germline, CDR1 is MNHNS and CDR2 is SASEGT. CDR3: CASSPPGAVNYGYTF. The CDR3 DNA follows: TGTGCCAGCAGCCCCCCAGGGGCGGTTAACTATGGCTACACCTTC.

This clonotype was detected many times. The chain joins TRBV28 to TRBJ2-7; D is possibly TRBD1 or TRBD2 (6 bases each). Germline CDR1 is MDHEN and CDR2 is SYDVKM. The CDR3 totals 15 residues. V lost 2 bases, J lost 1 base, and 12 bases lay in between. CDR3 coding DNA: TGTGCCAGCAGTTTAGCCGGGGGCGCATCCTACGAGCAGTACTTC. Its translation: CASSLAGGASYEQYF.

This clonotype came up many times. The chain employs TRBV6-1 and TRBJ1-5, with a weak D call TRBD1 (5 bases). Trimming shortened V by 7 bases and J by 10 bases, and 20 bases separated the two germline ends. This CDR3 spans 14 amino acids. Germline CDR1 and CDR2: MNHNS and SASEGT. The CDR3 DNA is TGTGCCAGCACACGGGGGTCAGCGGGGATCCCCCAGCATTTT. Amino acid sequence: CASTRGSAGIPQHF.

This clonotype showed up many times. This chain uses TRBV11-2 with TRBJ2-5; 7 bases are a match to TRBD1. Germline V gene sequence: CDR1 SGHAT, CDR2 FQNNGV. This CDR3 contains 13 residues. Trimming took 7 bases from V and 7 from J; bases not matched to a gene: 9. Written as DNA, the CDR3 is TGTGCCAGCACCAACAGGGGCGCGGGGACCCAGTACTTC. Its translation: CASTNRGAGTQYF.

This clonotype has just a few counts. The CDR3 reads CSVEDDRGTGELFF. The CDR3 region has the DNA TGCAGCGTTGAAGATGACAGAGGTACCGGGGAGCTGTTTTTT. The rearrangement links TRBV29-1 to TRBJ2-2; possibly TRBD1 for D (5 bases). CDR1 and CDR2 (germline): SQVTM, ANQGSEA. This CDR3 is built from 14 residues. Trimming pared 0 bases from V and 5 bases from J, leaving 10 bases between.

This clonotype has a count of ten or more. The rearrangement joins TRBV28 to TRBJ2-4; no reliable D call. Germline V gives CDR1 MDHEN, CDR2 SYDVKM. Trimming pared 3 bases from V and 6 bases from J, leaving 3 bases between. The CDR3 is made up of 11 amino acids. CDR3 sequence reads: CASSFSNIQYF. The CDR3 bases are TGTGCCAGCAGTTTCTCAAACATTCAGTACTTC.

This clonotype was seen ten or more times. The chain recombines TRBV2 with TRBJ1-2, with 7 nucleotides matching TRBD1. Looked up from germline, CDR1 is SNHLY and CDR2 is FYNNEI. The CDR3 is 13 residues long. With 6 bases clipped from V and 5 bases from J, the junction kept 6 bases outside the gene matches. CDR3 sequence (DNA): TGTGCCAGCAGCGAACAGGGGCGGTATGGCTACACCTTC. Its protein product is CASSEQGRYGYTF.

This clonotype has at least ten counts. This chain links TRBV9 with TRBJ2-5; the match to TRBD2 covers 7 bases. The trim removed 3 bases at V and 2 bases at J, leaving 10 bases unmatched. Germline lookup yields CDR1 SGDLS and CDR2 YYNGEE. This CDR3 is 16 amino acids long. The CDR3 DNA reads TGTGCCAGCAGCGCCGGGACTACAGTGGGGCAAGAGACCCAGTACTTC. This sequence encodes CASSAGTTVGQETQYF.

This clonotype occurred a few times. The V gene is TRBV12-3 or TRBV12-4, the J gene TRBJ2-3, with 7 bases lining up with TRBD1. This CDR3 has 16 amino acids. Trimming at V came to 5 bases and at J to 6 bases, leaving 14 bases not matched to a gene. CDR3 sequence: CASSQILTGVVDTQYF. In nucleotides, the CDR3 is TGTGCCAGCAGTCAAATCCTTACAGGGGTAGTGGATACGCAGTATTTT.

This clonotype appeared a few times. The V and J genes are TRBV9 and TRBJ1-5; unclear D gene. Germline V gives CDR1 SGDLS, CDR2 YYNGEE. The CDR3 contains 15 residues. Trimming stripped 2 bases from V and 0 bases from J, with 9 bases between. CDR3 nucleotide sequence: TGTGCCAGCAGCGTGGGAGGGAATAGCAATCAGCCCCAGCATTTT. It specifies CASSVGGNSNQPQHF.

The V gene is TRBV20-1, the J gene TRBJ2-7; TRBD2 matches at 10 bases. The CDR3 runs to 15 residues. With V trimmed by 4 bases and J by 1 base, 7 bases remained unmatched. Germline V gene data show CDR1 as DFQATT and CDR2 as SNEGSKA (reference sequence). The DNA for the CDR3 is TGCAGTGCTATTGGCTCGGGACTAGCGTCCTACGAGCAGTACTTC. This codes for CSAIGSGLASYEQYF.

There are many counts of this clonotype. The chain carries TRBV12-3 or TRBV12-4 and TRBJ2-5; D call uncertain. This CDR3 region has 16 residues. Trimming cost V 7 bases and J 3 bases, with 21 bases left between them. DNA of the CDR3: TGTGCCAGCACCCATCCTTCTAAACTCACAAAAGAGACCCAGTACTTC. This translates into CASTHPSKLTKETQYF.

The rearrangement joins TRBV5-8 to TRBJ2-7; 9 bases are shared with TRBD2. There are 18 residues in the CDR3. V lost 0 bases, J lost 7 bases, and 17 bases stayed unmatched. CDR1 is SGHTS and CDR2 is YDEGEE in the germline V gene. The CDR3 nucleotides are TGTGCCAGCAGCTTGGCCGGGATAGCGGGGGCCTTGGTGGGGGAGCAGTACTTC. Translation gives CASSLAGIAGALVGEQYF.

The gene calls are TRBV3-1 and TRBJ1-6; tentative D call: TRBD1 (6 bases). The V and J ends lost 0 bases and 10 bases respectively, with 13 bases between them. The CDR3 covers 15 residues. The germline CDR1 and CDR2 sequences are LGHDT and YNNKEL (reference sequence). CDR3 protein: CASSQEGGPSSPLHF. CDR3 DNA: TGTGCCAGCAGCCAAGAGGGGGGCCCCAGCTCACCCCTCCACTTT.

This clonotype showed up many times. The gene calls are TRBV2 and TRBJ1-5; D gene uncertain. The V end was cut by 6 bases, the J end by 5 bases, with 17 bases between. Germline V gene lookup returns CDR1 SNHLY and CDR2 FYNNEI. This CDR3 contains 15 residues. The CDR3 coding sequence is TGTGCCAGCAGCCCCCGACGGGGTGAGGATCAGCCCCAGCATTTT. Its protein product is CASSPRRGEDQPQHF.

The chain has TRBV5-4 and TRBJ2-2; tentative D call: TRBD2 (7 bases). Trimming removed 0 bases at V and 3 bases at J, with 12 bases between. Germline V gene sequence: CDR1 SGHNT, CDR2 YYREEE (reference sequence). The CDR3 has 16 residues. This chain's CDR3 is CASSLATGRDTGELFF. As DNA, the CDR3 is TGTGCCAGCAGCTTGGCCACAGGGAGGGACACCGGGGAGCTGTTTTTT.

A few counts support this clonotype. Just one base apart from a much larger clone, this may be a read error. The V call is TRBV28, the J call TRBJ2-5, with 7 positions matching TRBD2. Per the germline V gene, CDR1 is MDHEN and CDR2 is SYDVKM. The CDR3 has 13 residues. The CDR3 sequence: CAGSFSSRGVQYF. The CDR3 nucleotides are TGTGCCGGCAGTTTCTCTTCCCGGGGGGTCCAGTACTTC.

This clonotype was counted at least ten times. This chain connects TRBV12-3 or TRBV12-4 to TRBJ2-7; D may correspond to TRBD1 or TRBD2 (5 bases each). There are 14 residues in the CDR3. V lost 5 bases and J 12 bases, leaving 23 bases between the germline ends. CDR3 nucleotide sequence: TGTGCCAGCAGTCCAAATTGGGTCATTGGGACGATGTACTTC. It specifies CASSPNWVIGTMYF.

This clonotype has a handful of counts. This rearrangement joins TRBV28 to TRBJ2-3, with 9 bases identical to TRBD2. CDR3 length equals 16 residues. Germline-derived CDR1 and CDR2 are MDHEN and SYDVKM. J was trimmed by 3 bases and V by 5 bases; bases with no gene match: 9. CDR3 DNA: TGTGCCAGCAGTCCCGGGGGACTAGCAAGGACAGATACGCAGTATTTT. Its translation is CASSPGGLARTDTQYF. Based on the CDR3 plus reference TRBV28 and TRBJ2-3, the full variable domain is DVKVTQSSRYLVKRTGEKVFLECVQDMDHENMFWYRQDPGLGLRLIYFSYDVKMKEKGDIPEGYSVSREKKERFSLILESASTNQTSMYLCASSPGGLARTDTQYFGPGTRLTVL.

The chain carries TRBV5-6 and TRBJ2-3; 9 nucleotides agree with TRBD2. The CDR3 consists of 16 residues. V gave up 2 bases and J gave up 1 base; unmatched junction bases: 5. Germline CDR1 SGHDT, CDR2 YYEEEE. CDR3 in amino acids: CASSFPSGARTDTQYF. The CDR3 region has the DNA TGTGCCAGCAGCTTTCCTAGCGGGGCTCGCACAGATACGCAGTATTTT. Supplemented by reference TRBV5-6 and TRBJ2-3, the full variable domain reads DAGVTQSPTHLIKTRGQQVTLRCSPKSGHDTVSWYQQALGQGPQFIFQYYEEEERQRGNFPDRFSGHQFPNYSSELNVNALLLGDSALYLCASSFPSGARTDTQYFGPGTRLTVL.

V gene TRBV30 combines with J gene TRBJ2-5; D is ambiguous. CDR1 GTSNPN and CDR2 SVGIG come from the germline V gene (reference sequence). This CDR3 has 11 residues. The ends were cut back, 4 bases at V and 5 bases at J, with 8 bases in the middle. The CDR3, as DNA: TGTGCCTGGAATGTAGGGGAGACCCAGTACTTC. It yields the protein CAWNVGETQYF.

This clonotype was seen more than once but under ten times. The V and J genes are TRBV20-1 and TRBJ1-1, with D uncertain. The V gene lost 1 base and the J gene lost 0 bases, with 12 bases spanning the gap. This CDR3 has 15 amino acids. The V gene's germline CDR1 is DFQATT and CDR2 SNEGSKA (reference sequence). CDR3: CSARAYESMNTEAFF. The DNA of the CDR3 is TGCAGTGCTAGAGCATATGAGAGCATGAACACTGAAGCTTTCTTT.

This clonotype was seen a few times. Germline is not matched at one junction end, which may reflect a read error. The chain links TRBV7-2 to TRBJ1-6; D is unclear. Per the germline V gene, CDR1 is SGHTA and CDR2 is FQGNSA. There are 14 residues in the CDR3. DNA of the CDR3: TGTGCCAGCAGCTTAGCAGGGCTCAATTCACCCCCCCACTTT. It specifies CASSLAGLNSPPHF. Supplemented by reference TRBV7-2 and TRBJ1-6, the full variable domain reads GAGVSQSPSNKVTEKGKDVELRCDPISGHTALYWYRQSLGQGLEFLIYFQGNSAPDKSGLPSDRFSAERTGGSVSTLTIQRTQQEDSAVYLCASSLAGLNSPPHFGNGTRLTVT.